Shown below are 29 T cell receptor beta chains from a single sample sequenced in a study of T cell changes during pregnancy in multiple sclerosis. Profiled with immunoSEQ multiplex PCR; TCRdb holds only in-frame clones, not every one. The repertoire includes about 120,000 clones, approximately 95% of them detected once, and under 7% sits in the top ten. The sample in question was peripheral blood, obtained before pregnancy. Receptors originate from a female donor with multiple sclerosis, enrolled in a pregnancy study.

The chain joins TRBV30 to TRBJ2-1; 8 bases line up with TRBD1. The CDR3 has 13 amino acids. CDR1 is GTSNPN and CDR2 is SVGIG in the germline V gene (reference sequence). With V trimmed by 5 bases and J by 8 bases, 8 bases remained unmatched. CDR3 in DNA: TGTGCCTGGGGGACAGGAGAGGATCATGAGCAGTTCTTC. Translating gives CAWGTGEDHEQFF.

This chain joins TRBV5-5 and TRBJ1-2, with a possible D match to TRBD1 (5 bases). CDR3 length equals 15 residues. From germline, CDR1 is SGHKS and CDR2 YYEKEE (reference sequence). V lost 0 bases, J lost 3 bases, and 12 bases lay in between. The CDR3: CASSLDRGSYYGYTF. The CDR3 DNA reads as TGTGCCAGCAGCTTGGATAGGGGTAGTTACTATGGCTACACCTTC.

The chain has TRBV5-1 and TRBJ2-1; D not certain. Germline V gene data show CDR1 as SGHRS and CDR2 as YFSETQ. This CDR3 has 16 residues. Trimming removed 0 bases at V and 6 bases at J, with 16 bases between. DNA for the CDR3: TGCGCCAGCAGCTTGGAAGGATCCCTTTCAGGCAATGAGCAGTTCTTC. Its translation is CASSLEGSLSGNEQFF.

The chain links TRBV1 to TRBJ2-1; TRBD2, the table's D call, was not compared with the DNA. TRBV1 is a pseudogene segment. The CDR3 is made up of 17 amino acids. The chain's CDR3 is CTSSQERAGCPHNEQFF. For the CDR3, the DNA is TGCACCAGCAGCCAAGAGCGAGCGGGTTGTCCCCACAATGAGCAGTTCTTC.

The CDR3 bases are TGTGCCATCAGCCAAATAGGGGAAGAGACCCAGTACTTC. It yields the protein CAISQIGEETQYF. The V gene is TRBV10-3, the J gene TRBJ2-5; D is possibly TRBD1 (5 bases). Germline V CDR1 and CDR2: ENHRY, SYGVKD. The V gene lost 6 bases and the J gene lost 3 bases, with 11 bases spanning the gap. CDR3 length equals 13 residues.

This clone was picked up one time. The chain has TRBV9 and TRBJ2-3; no clear D gene. Trimming pared 0 bases from V and 4 bases from J, leaving 12 bases between. Germline V gives CDR1 SGDLS, CDR2 YYNGEE. This CDR3 is 15 amino acids long. The CDR3 DNA sequence: TGTGCCAGCAGCGTAGTATCTCAGTTCGCAGATACGCAGTATTTT. This codes for CASSVVSQFADTQYF.

The chain is built from TRBV29-1 and TRBJ2-1, with D uncertain. Trimming cost V 2 bases and J 9 bases, with 11 bases left between them. The CDR3 runs to 12 residues. In germline, CDR1 is SQVTM, CDR2 ANQGSEA. CDR3 sequence: CSVEYPPGEQFF. The CDR3 coding sequence is TGCAGCGTTGAATACCCCCCGGGTGAGCAGTTCTTC.

The gene calls are TRBV19 and TRBJ1-1, with a tentative D call TRBD1 (6 bases). CDR3 length equals 15 residues. Trimming took off 3 bases at V and 3 bases at J, with 14 bases between the two ends. The V gene's germline CDR1 is LNHDA and CDR2 SQIVND (reference sequence). CDR3 amino acids: CASSMGGAGYTEAFF. CDR3 in DNA: TGTGCCAGTAGTATGGGGGGGGCCGGGTACACTGAAGCTTTCTTT.

In this sample, this clone turned up once. The chain combines TRBV4-1 with TRBJ2-3, with 15 bases matching TRBD2. The V and J ends lost 1 base and 4 bases, in that order; junction bases with no gene match: 0. Germline values: CDR1 MGHRA, CDR2 YSYEKL. This CDR3 spans 16 amino acids. The CDR3, as DNA: TGCGCCAGCAGCCAAGGGACTAGCGGGAGGGCAGATACGCAGTATTTT. Residues: CASSQGTSGRADTQYF.

This clone was picked up one time. DNA for the CDR3: TGCGCCAGCAGCGTAGGAGTAGGCTATGAGCAGTTCTTC. Residues: CASSVGVGYEQFF. This chain uses TRBV5-1 with TRBJ2-1; D gene uncertain. Trimming left V 4 bases short and J 8 bases short, with 13 bases between. Germline-derived CDR1 and CDR2 are SGHRS and YFSETQ. The CDR3 totals 13 residues.

The chain is built from TRBV28 and TRBJ1-5; 7 nucleotides agree with TRBD1. The CDR3 totals 16 residues. V was pared by 3 bases and J by 3 bases, with 8 bases of the junction left unmatched. CDR1 and CDR2 (germline): MDHEN, SYDVKM. CDR3 in amino acids: CASSFLTGTANQPQHF. CDR3 sequence (DNA): TGTGCCAGCAGTTTTTTGACCGGGACAGCCAATCAGCCCCAGCATTTT.

The V gene is TRBV27, the J gene TRBJ2-4; D not certain. V was trimmed by 6 bases and J by 0 bases, leaving 9 bases between them. There are 14 residues in the CDR3. Germline CDR1 MNHEY, CDR2 SMNVEV (reference sequence). CDR3 sequence (DNA): TGTGCCAGCAGGCCTCGGGTAGCCAAAAACATTCAGTACTTC. It codes for CASRPRVAKNIQYF.

The V gene is TRBV28, the J gene TRBJ1-3; D not certain. The V gene lost 3 bases and the J gene lost 2 bases, with 14 bases spanning the gap. The CDR3 extends over 16 amino acids. Looked up from germline, CDR1 is MDHEN and CDR2 is SYDVKM. CDR3 sequence reads: CASSLRPPGPGNTIYF. The DNA for the CDR3 is TGTGCCAGCAGTTTGCGTCCTCCAGGCCCTGGAAACACCATATATTTT.

V is TRBV28 and J is TRBJ1-3; 8 nucleotides align to TRBD1. Germline CDR1 reads MDHEN; CDR2 reads SYDVKM. The CDR3 is 16 amino acids. With V trimmed by 5 bases and J by 2 bases, 8 bases remained unmatched. CDR3 sequence reads: CASSLGQGVTGNTIYF. The CDR3 region has the DNA TGTGCCAGCAGTCTCGGACAGGGAGTCACTGGAAACACCATATATTTT.

The rearrangement links TRBV6-1 to TRBJ1-5; the match to TRBD1 covers 7 bases. The V gene end was trimmed by 4 bases and the J gene end by 4 bases; junction bases not matched to a gene: 7. Per the germline V gene, CDR1 is MNHNS and CDR2 is SASEGT. CDR3 length equals 15 residues. DNA for the CDR3: TGTGCCAGCAGTGGGGCGACAGGGAGAAATCAGCCCCAGCATTTT. It specifies CASSGATGRNQPQHF.

This clone turned up a few times. V is TRBV2 and J is TRBJ1-1; D remains ambiguous. The CDR3 has 12 residues. V lost 8 bases and J lost 2, with 9 bases in between. Germline values: CDR1 SNHLY, CDR2 FYNNEI. CDR3: CASAPGNTEAFF. CDR3 DNA: TGTGCCAGCGCCCCCGGTAACACTGAAGCTTTCTTT.

The chain couples TRBV29-1 to TRBJ2-2; no reliable D call. The CDR3 consists of 13 residues. CDR1 and CDR2 from the germline V gene are SQVTM and ANQGSEA. The germline V and J ends were trimmed by 6 bases and 2 bases, with 10 bases remaining between them. The CDR3 DNA reads TGCAGCGTAGCTACAGTTAACACCGGGGAGCTGTTTTTT. This encodes CSVATVNTGELFF.

The rearrangement joins TRBV7-9 to TRBJ2-5; perhaps TRBD2 as D (6 bases). Germline V CDR1 and CDR2: SEHNR, FQNEAQ (reference sequence). The V gene lost 5 bases and the J gene lost 0 bases, with 13 bases spanning the gap. The CDR3 spans 15 residues. The CDR3 coding sequence is TGTGCCAGCAGCGTTAGCGGCGCATACCAAGAGACCCAGTACTTC. Encoded protein: CASSVSGAYQETQYF.

The chain uses TRBV6-6 and TRBJ2-1; D is unresolved. This CDR3 has 13 residues. V lost 6 bases, J lost 0 bases, and 6 bases lay in between. Germline values: CDR1 MNHNY, CDR2 SVGAGI (reference sequence). The CDR3 nucleotides are TGTGCCAGCAGGCAGTACTCCTACAATGAGCAGTTCTTC. It translates to CASRQYSYNEQFF.

V usage is TRBV5-3 and J usage is TRBJ1-2, with D tentatively TRBD1 (6 bases). TRBV5-3 belongs to the ORF category, with a function that is uncertain. This CDR3 is built from 17 residues. V lost 10 bases and J 7 bases, leaving 32 bases between the germline ends. The CDR3 loop reads CAFQSFSWARGNAGYTF. Written as DNA, the CDR3 is TGTGCCTTCCAATCCTTTAGTTGGGCCAGGGGAAATGCTGGCTACACCTTC.

J is TRBJ1-2 and V is TRBV5-1, with TRBD1 matching over 9 bases. Germline V CDR1 and CDR2: SGHRS, YFSETQ. V lost 4 bases and J lost 6; bases outside the gene matches: 10. This CDR3 is built from 15 residues. The CDR3 spells CASSPRDRVRNGYTF. The CDR3 bases are TGCGCCAGCAGCCCCCGGGACAGGGTCAGGAATGGCTACACCTTC.

A single count supports this clone. This chain connects TRBV5-4 to TRBJ1-1; 7 bases fit TRBD1. V shed 3 bases, J shed 2 bases, and the junction held 7 bases outside the gene matches. The CDR3 is 15 amino acids. Germline V gene sequence: CDR1 SGHNT, CDR2 YYREEE (reference sequence). The CDR3 protein is CASSSGGLPNTEAFF. CDR3 DNA: TGTGCCAGCAGCTCAGGGGGGCTACCAAACACTGAAGCTTTCTTT. The full variable domain, rest sourced from reference TRBV5-4 and TRBJ1-1, is ETGVTQSPTHLIKTRGQQVTLRCSSQSGHNTVSWYQQALGQGPQFIFQYYREEENGRGNFPPRFSGLQFPNYSSELNVNALELDDSALYLCASSSGGLPNTEAFFGQGTRLTVV.

The chain recombines TRBV29-1 with TRBJ1-2, with 10 bases matching TRBD1. The ends lost 3 bases at V and 7 bases at J; junction bases unmatched: 8. Germline-derived CDR1 and CDR2 are SQVTM and ANQGSEA. The CDR3 consists of 14 residues. CDR3 coding DNA: TGCAGCGTTGAGAAGGCGACAGGGGGCTCTGGCTACACCTTC. Translation gives CSVEKATGGSGYTF.

This chain links TRBV19 with TRBJ2-6; TRBD2 agrees at 11 bases. V lost 2 bases and J lost 0; bases outside the gene matches: 6. Germline CDR1 and CDR2: LNHDA and SQIVND (reference sequence). The CDR3 extends over 19 amino acids. The CDR3 loop is CASSIQGLAVISGANVLTF. The CDR3 region has the DNA TGTGCCAGTAGTATACAGGGACTAGCGGTAATCTCTGGGGCCAACGTCCTGACTTTC. The whole variable domain, filled in from reference TRBV19 and TRBJ2-6, reads DGGITQSPKYLFRKEGQNVTLSCEQNLNHDAMYWYRQDPGQGLRLIYYSQIVNDFQKGDIAEGYSVSREKKESFPLTVTSAQKNPTAFYLCASSIQGLAVISGANVLTFGAGSRLTVL.

The CDR3 bases are TGTGCCACCAGCAGAGATCGTGATGAGCAGTTCTTC. Translation: CATSRDRDEQFF. The V call is TRBV15, the J call TRBJ2-1, with D uncertain. The CDR3 has 12 residues. From germline, CDR1 is LNHNV and CDR2 YYDKDF (reference sequence). V was trimmed by 0 bases and J by 8 bases, leaving 5 bases between them.

The rearrangement uses TRBV5-1 and TRBJ1-5; TRBD1 matches 7 bases. Losses at the gene ends were 1 base for V and 9 bases for J; bases not matched to a gene: 10. CDR1 is SGHRS, CDR2 YFSETQ, per germline. The CDR3 has 15 amino acids. Here the CDR3 reads CASSLLGGEGRPQHF. The CDR3 DNA reads TGCGCCAGCAGCTTGCTAGGGGGCGAAGGAAGGCCCCAGCATTTT.

The genes are TRBV5-1 and TRBJ2-3, with TRBD2 as a possible D gene (5 bases). With 4 bases removed from V and 1 base from J, the gap between germline ends came to 16 bases. Germline-derived CDR1 and CDR2 are SGHRS and YFSETQ. CDR3 length equals 16 residues. CDR3 nucleotides: TGCGCCAGCAGCAAAAAGGAAGCCGGGGGCACAGATACGCAGTATTTT. It encodes CASSKKEAGGTDTQYF.

V gene TRBV7-8 combines with J gene TRBJ1-2, with a possible D match to TRBD1 (5 bases). Trimming cost V 5 bases and J 4 bases, with 17 bases left between them. CDR1 is SGHVS, CDR2 FQNEAQ, per germline. The CDR3 is 15 amino acids. This chain's CDR3 is CASSPPQGIPYGYTF. CDR3 DNA sequence: TGTGCCAGCAGCCCACCCCAGGGCATACCCTATGGCTACACCTTC.

Worth noting for this clone: Other nucleotide sequences in the sample specify the same CDR3. The chain couples TRBV6-6 to TRBJ1-5; D is undetermined. The CDR3 extends over 16 amino acids. Trimming took 1 base from V and 2 from J, leaving 12 bases between them. The germline V gene encodes CDR1 MNHNY and CDR2 SVGAGI (reference sequence). The CDR3 region is CASSYFPGGGNQPQHF. Written as DNA, the CDR3 is TGTGCCAGCAGTTACTTCCCGGGAGGCGGCAATCAGCCCCAGCATTTT.